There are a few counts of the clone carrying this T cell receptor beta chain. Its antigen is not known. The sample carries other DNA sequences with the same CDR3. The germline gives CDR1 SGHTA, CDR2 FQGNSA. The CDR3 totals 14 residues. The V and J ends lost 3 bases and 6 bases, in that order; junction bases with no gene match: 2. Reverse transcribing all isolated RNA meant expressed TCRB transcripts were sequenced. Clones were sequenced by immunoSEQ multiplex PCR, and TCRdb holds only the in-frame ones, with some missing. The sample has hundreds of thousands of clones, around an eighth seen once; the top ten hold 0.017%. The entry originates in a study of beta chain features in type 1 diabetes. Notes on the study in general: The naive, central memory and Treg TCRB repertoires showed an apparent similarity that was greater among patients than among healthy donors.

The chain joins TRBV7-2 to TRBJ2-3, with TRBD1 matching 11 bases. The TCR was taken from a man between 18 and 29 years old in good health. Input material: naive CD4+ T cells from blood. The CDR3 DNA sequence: TGTGCCAGCAGCTTGGACAGGGGGCTGGATACGCAGTATTTT. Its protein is CASSLDRGLDTQYF.